A single sample is the source of the 18 T cell receptor beta chains below, sequenced in a study of regulatory T cells in long-lasting Graves disease. Time point described: newly diagnosed GD, antithyroid drugs for less than 3 months. PBMC RNA served as the TCR library source. The TCR beta library used iRepertoire HTBI primers with Arm-PCR amplification of CDR3. MiXCR, run by TCRdb on the multiplex PCR reads, gives a single entry per CDR3 protein. Of 400,000 to 450,000 distinct CDR3 sequences in the sample, roughly 17% were seen once. This same sample was also taken into another study, of T cells in Graves' hyperthyroidism and ophthalmopathy.

The sample here was peripheral blood mononuclear cells (PBMCs), taken at new diagnosis, from a patient treated with antithyroid drugs. These receptors came from a young woman with Graves disease.

The chain's CDR3 is CASSPGRAFYYEQYF. CDR3 DNA sequence: TGTGCCAGCAGCCCAGGGCGGGCGTTCTACTACGAGCAGTACTTC. The chain is built from TRBV13 and TRBJ2-7, with D perhaps being TRBD1 or TRBD2 (5 bases each). Germline V gene sequence: CDR1 PRHDT, CDR2 FYEKMQ (reference sequence). The CDR3 is 15 amino acids. Trimming took 5 bases from V and 3 from J, leaving 17 bases between them.

This clonotype was recorded at least ten times. CDR3 loop: CASSLPGGNTGELFF. Here the CDR3 DNA reads TGCGCCAGCAGCCTTCCGGGGGGCAACACCGGGGAGCTGTTTTTT. The chain couples TRBV5-1 to TRBJ2-2, with TRBD2 as a possible D gene (7 bases). The germline V gene has CDR1 SGHRS and CDR2 YFSETQ. CDR3 size: 15 residues. Trimming took 4 bases from V and 2 from J, leaving 12 bases between them.

This clonotype was detected a few times. The chain links TRBV19 to TRBJ2-7; D ambiguous. From germline, CDR1 is LNHDA and CDR2 SQIVND (reference sequence). The CDR3 has 14 amino acids. The CDR3 nucleotides are TGTTGGGTCGCCGCGGACCGTAAAACCTACGAGCAGTACTTC. It translates to CWVAADRKTYEQYF. The whole variable domain, remainder taken from reference TRBV19 and TRBJ2-7, is DGGITQSPKYLFRKEGQNVTLSCEQNLNHDAMYWYRQDPGQGLRLIYYSQIVNDFQKGDIAEGYSVSREKKESFPLTVTSAQKNPTAFYLCWVAADRKTYEQYFGPGTRLTVT.

This clonotype came up many times. The chain joins TRBV6-1 to TRBJ1-5, with D possibly being TRBD1 (5 bases). This CDR3 region has 13 residues. Trimming stripped 5 bases from V and 9 bases from J, with 14 bases between. Germline CDR1 reads MNHNS; CDR2 reads SASEGT. The CDR3 DNA reads TGTGCCAGCAGTCGGGACGGCGGATGGCCCCAGCATTTT. Residues: CASSRDGGWPQHF.

The genes are TRBV7-2 and TRBJ1-5, with a weak D call TRBD1 (5 bases). Germline V gene sequence: CDR1 SGHTA, CDR2 FQGNSA. The CDR3 is 13 amino acids. V was shortened by 8 bases and J by 9 bases, with 17 bases between the two germline ends. CDR3 bases: TGTGCCAGCGACGGGGGACGAGAAGGGCCCCAGCATTTT. Translation gives CASDGGREGPQHF.

This clonotype was seen repeatedly, ten times or more. The chain recombines TRBV18 with TRBJ1-1; D ambiguous. The CDR3 runs 13 residues. Germline assignment: CDR1 KGHSH and CDR2 LQKENI. The V and J ends lost 8 bases and 1 base respectively, with 11 bases between them. CDR3 sequence: CASRPDTNTEAFF. CDR3 coding DNA: TGTGCCAGCCGCCCAGACACGAACACTGAAGCTTTCTTT.

V gene TRBV20-1 combines with J gene TRBJ2-3; weak D call: TRBD2 (6 bases). The CDR3 consists of 16 residues. CDR1 DFQATT and CDR2 SNEGSKA come from the germline V gene (reference sequence). Trimming took 8 bases from V and 0 from J, leaving 21 bases between them. The CDR3 coding sequence is TGCAGTACCACCGGCGGAGGTAGCGGCAGCACAGATACGCAGTATTTT. It yields the protein CSTTGGGSGSTDTQYF.

V usage is TRBV9 and J usage is TRBJ2-2, with D tentatively TRBD1 or TRBD2 (5 bases each). V lost 0 bases and J lost 12, with 15 bases in between. This CDR3 comprises 14 residues. Germline values: CDR1 SGDLS, CDR2 YYNGEE. The CDR3 is CASSVERGPRKLFF. The CDR3 DNA reads TGTGCCAGCAGCGTAGAAAGGGGACCGCGTAAGCTGTTTTTT.

This clonotype was picked up many times. The chain combines TRBV18 with TRBJ2-7, with 7 positions matching TRBD1. This CDR3 is 14 amino acids long. Looked up from germline, CDR1 is KGHSH and CDR2 is LQKENI. The V and J ends lost 2 bases and 0 bases, in that order; junction bases with no gene match: 1. DNA for the CDR3: TGTGCCAGCTCACCAACAGGGGACTCCTACGAGCAGTACTTC. The encoded protein is CASSPTGDSYEQYF.

The V call is TRBV6-1, the J call TRBJ2-1, with 8 bases fitting TRBD2. V shed 6 bases and J 10 bases; nucleotides not matched to a gene: 29. This CDR3 comprises 20 residues. Germline CDR1 reads MNHNS; CDR2 reads SASEGT. CDR3 loop: CASRTGTITGTSGRNGEQFF. For the CDR3, the DNA is TGTGCCAGCAGAACCGGGACAATCACCGGGACCAGCGGGAGAAACGGGGAGCAGTTCTTC.

V usage is TRBV28 and J usage is TRBJ2-6; tentative D call: TRBD2 (5 bases). CDR3 length: 17 residues. Deletions cut 6 bases from V and 4 bases from J, with 19 bases between. In germline, CDR1 is MDHEN, CDR2 SYDVKM. CDR3 sequence: CASRSHLRRTGANVLTF. The CDR3 bases are TGTGCCAGCAGATCTCACCTCAGGAGGACCGGGGCCAACGTCCTGACTTTC.

This clonotype appeared many times. V and J are TRBV6-5 and TRBJ2-7; D may be TRBD2 (6 bases). The CDR3 is 16 residues long. Looked up from germline, CDR1 is MNHEY and CDR2 is SVGAGI. V shed 1 base and J shed 4 bases, with 17 bases lying between them. The CDR3 loop is CASSYLGLGAPYEQYF. In nucleotides, the CDR3 is TGTGCCAGCAGTTACTTGGGACTTGGGGCCCCTTACGAGCAGTACTTC.

This sequence joins TRBV7-8 and TRBJ2-7, with 9 bases identical to TRBD1. The CDR3 loop spans 12 amino acids. Germline V lookup: CDR1 SGHVS, CDR2 FQNEAQ. V shed 5 bases and J 7 bases; nucleotides not matched to a gene: 3. CDR3 nucleotides: TGTGCCAGCAGCAAGGGACAGGGTGAGCAGTACTTC. Translating it yields CASSKGQGEQYF.

This clonotype was counted a few times. This CDR3 is CASSTTGGYEQYF. In DNA, the CDR3 is TGTGCCAGCAGCACCACAGGGGGCTACGAGCAGTACTTC. V usage is TRBV7-2 and J usage is TRBJ2-7, with 8 bases identical to TRBD1. Per germline, CDR1 SGHTA and CDR2 FQGNSA. The CDR3 consists of 13 residues. V was clipped by 5 bases and J by 3 bases; unmatched bases: 3.

This rearrangement joins TRBV4-1 to TRBJ2-3; D uncertain. This CDR3 is built from 13 residues. V was trimmed by 8 bases and J by 0 bases, leaving 9 bases between them. From germline, CDR1 is MGHRA and CDR2 YSYEKL. The CDR3: CASGRDSTDTQYF. CDR3 DNA: TGCGCCAGCGGTAGGGATAGCACAGATACGCAGTATTTT.

This chain uses TRBV3-1 with TRBJ2-1; 11 bases align to TRBD2. Trimming at V came to 3 bases and at J to 10 bases, leaving 8 bases not matched to a gene. The CDR3 covers 15 residues. CDR1 LGHDT and CDR2 YNNKEL come from the germline V gene (reference sequence). CDR3 sequence: CASSHLTSGIGEQFF. The CDR3 DNA reads as TGTGCCAGCAGCCATTTGACTAGCGGGATCGGAGAGCAGTTCTTC.

This clonotype was counted ten times or more. V and J are TRBV27 and TRBJ2-7; 9 bases align to TRBD1. The germline gives CDR1 MNHEY, CDR2 SMNVEV (reference sequence). This CDR3 contains 13 residues. Losses at the gene ends were 5 bases for V and 6 bases for J; bases not matched to a gene: 5. CDR3 sequence: CASSLGQGSEQYF. The CDR3, as DNA: TGTGCCAGCAGTCTCGGACAGGGGAGCGAGCAGTACTTC.

Many counts were recorded for this clonotype. The genes are TRBV7-9 and TRBJ2-5, with no clear D. Trimming removed 0 bases from V and 5 bases from J, with 7 bases in between. The germline gives CDR1 SEHNR, CDR2 FQNEAQ (reference sequence). This CDR3 region has 13 residues. The CDR3 loop is CASSLARTETQYF. CDR3 nucleotide sequence: TGTGCCAGCAGCTTAGCGAGGACGGAGACCCAGTACTTC. Combining the CDR3 with reference TRBV7-9 and TRBJ2-5 gives the whole variable domain DTGVSQNPRHKITKRGQNVTFRCDPISEHNRLYWYRQTLGQGPEFLTYFQNEAQLEKSRLLSDRFSAERPKGSFSTLEIQRTEQGDSAMYLCASSLARTETQYFGPGTRLLVL.